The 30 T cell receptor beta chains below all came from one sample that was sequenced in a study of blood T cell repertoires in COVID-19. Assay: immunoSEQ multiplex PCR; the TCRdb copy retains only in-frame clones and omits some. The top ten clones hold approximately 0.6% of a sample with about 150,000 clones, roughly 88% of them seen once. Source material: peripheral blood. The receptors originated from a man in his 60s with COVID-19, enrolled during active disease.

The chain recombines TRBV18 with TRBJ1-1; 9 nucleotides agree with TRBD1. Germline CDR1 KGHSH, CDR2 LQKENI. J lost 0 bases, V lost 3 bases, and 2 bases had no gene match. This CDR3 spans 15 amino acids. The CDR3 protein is CASSPRDRVNTEAFF. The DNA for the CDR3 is TGTGCCAGCTCACCCCGGGACAGGGTGAACACTGAAGCTTTCTTT.

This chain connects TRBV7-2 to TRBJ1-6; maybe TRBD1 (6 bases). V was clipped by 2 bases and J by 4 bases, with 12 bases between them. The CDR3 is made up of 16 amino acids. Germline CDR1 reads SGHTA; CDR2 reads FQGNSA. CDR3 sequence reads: CASSLQGMGYNSPLHF. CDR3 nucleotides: TGTGCCAGCAGCTTACAGGGGATGGGGTATAATTCACCCCTCCACTTT.

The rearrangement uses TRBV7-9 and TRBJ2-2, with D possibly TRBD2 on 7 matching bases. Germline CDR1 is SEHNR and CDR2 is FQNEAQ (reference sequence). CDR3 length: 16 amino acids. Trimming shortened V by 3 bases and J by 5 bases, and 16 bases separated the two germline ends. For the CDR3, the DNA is TGTGCCAGCAGCTTTTTGTCGCGGGGGCTTACCGGGGAGCTGTTTTTT. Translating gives CASSFLSRGLTGELFF.

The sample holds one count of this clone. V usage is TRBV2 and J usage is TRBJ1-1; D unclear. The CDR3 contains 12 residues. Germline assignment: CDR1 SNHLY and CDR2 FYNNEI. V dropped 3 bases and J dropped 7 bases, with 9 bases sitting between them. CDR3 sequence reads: CASSDLGSEAFF. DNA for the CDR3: TGTGCCAGCAGTGACTTAGGGAGTGAAGCTTTCTTT.

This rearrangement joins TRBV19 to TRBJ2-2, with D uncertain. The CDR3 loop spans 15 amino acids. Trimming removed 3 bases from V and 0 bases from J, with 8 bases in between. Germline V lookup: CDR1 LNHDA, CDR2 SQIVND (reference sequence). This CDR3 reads CASSIFRTNTGELFF. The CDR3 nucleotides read TGTGCCAGTAGTATCTTCAGAACGAACACCGGGGAGCTGTTTTTT.

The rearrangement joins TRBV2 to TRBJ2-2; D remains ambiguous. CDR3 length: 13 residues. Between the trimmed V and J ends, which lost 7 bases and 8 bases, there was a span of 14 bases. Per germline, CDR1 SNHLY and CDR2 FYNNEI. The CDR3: CASIVLEFGELFF. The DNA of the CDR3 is TGTGCCAGCATTGTTCTGGAGTTTGGGGAGCTGTTTTTT.

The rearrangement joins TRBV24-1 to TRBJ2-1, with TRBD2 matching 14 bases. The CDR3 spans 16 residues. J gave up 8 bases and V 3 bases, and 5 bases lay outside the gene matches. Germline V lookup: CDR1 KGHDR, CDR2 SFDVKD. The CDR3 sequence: CATSDTGLAGGDEQFF. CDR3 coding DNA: TGTGCCACCAGTGATACCGGACTAGCGGGGGGAGATGAGCAGTTCTTC.

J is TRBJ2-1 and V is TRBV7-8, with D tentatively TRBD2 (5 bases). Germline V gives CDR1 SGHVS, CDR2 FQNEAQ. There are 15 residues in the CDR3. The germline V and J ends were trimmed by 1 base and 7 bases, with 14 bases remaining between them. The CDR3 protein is CASSLDGLAGNEQFF. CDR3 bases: TGTGCCAGCAGCTTAGATGGGCTAGCTGGGAATGAGCAGTTCTTC.

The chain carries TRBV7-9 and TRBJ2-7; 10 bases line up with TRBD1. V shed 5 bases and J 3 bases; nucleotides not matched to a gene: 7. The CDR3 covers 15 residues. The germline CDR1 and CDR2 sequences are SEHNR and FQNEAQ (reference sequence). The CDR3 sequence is CASSSGTGVSYEQYF. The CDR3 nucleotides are TGTGCCAGCAGCAGCGGGACAGGGGTTAGCTACGAGCAGTACTTC.

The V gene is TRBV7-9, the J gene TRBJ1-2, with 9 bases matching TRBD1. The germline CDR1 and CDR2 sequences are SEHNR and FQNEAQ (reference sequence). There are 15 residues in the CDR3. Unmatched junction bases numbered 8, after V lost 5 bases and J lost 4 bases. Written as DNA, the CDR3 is TGTGCCAGCAGCGACCGGGACAGGGTATCCTATGGCTACACCTTC. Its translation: CASSDRDRVSYGYTF. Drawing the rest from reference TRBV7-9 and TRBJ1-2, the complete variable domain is DTGVSQNPRHKITKRGQNVTFRCDPISEHNRLYWYRQTLGQGPEFLTYFQNEAQLEKSRLLSDRFSAERPKGSFSTLEIQRTEQGDSAMYLCASSDRDRVSYGYTFGSGTRLTVV.

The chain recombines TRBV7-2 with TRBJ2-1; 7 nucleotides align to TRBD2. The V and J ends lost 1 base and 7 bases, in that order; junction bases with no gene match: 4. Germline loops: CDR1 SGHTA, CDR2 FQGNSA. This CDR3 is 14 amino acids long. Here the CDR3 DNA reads TGTGCCAGCAGCTTAGTCAGCGGGAAGAATGAGCAGTTCTTC. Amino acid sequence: CASSLVSGKNEQFF.

As DNA, the CDR3 is TGTGCCAGCAGTTACCGGGACAGTCCCCCTCGATATGGCTACACCTTC. It translates to CASSYRDSPPRYGYTF. The rearrangement joins TRBV6-5 to TRBJ1-2, with 7 nucleotides matching TRBD1. V was clipped by 2 bases and J by 5 bases; unmatched bases: 11. The length of the CDR3 is 16 residues. Germline CDR1 is MNHEY and CDR2 is SVGAGI.

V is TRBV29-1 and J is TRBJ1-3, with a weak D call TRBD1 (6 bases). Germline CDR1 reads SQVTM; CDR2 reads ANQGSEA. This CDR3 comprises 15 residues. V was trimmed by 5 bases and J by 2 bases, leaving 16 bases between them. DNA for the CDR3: TGCAGCGTTAAGAGCCCCGGGACAACTGGAAACACCATATATTTT. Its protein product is CSVKSPGTTGNTIYF.

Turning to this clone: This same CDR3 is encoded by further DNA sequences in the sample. The CDR3 region has the DNA TGTGCCAGCAGCCCGCAGGGGCGGGAGACCCAGTACTTC. Protein sequence: CASSPQGRETQYF. The chain uses TRBV7-9 and TRBJ2-5; maybe TRBD1 (6 bases). V dropped 5 bases and J dropped 5 bases, with 12 bases sitting between them. The CDR3 is made up of 13 amino acids. CDR1 and CDR2 (germline): SEHNR, FQNEAQ (reference sequence).

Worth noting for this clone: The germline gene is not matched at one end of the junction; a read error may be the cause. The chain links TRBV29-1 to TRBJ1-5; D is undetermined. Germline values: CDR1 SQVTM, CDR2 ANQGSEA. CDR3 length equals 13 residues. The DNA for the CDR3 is TGCAGCGTGGAAGCGGCGCGGGGTCAGCCCCAGCATTTT. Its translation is CSVEAARGQPQHF.

Here the CDR3 reads CASSFERVSYEQYF. The CDR3 region has the DNA TGTGCCAGCAGCTTCGAGCGAGTCTCCTACGAGCAGTACTTC. This chain joins TRBV7-8 and TRBJ2-7; unclear D gene. Germline loops: CDR1 SGHVS, CDR2 FQNEAQ. V lost 3 bases and J lost 0, with 9 bases in between. The CDR3 has 14 residues.

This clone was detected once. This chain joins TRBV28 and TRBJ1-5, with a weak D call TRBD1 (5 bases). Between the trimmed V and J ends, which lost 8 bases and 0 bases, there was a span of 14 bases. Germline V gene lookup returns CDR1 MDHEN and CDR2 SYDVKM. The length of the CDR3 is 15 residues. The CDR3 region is CASCGTDYSNQPQHF. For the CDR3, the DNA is TGTGCCAGCTGCGGGACGGATTATAGCAATCAGCCCCAGCATTTT.

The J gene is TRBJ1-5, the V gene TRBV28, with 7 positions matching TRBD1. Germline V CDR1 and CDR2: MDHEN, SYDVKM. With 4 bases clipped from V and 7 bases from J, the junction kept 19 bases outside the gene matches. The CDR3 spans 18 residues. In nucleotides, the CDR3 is TGTGCCAGCAGTTCATCCTCGACAGGGAACACGGTCAAACAGCCCCAGCATTTT. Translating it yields CASSSSSTGNTVKQPQHF.

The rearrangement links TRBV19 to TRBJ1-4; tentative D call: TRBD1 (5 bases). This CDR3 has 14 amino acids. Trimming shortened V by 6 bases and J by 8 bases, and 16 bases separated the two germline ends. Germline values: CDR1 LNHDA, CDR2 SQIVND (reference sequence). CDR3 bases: TGTGCCAGTAGCGGGGGGAATGTTTTCGAAAAACTGTTTTTT. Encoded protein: CASSGGNVFEKLFF.

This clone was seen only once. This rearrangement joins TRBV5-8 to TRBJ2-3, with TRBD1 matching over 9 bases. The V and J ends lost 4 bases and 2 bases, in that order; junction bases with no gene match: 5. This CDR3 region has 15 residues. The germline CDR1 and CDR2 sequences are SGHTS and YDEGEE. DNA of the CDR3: TGTGCCAGCAGCCCGACAGGGGGGATCACAGATACGCAGTATTTT. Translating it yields CASSPTGGITDTQYF.

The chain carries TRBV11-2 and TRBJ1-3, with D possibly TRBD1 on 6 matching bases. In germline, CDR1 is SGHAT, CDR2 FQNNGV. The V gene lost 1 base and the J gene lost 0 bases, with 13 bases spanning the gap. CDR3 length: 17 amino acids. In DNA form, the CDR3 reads TGTGCCAGCAGCTTAGTGGACAGCGGACTCTCTGGAAACACCATATATTTT. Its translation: CASSLVDSGLSGNTIYF.

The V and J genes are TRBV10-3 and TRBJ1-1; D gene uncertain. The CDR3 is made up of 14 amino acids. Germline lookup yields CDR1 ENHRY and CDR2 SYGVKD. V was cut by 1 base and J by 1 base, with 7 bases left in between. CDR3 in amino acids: CAISELQKNTEAFF. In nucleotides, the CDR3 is TGTGCCATCAGTGAGTTACAGAAGAACACTGAAGCTTTCTTT.

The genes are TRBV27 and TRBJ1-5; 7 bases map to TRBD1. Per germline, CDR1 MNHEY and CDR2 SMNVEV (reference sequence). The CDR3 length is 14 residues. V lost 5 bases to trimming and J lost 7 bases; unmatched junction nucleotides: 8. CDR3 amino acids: CASSLDRARQPQHF. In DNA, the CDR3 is TGTGCCAGCAGTCTCGACAGGGCACGACAGCCCCAGCATTTT.

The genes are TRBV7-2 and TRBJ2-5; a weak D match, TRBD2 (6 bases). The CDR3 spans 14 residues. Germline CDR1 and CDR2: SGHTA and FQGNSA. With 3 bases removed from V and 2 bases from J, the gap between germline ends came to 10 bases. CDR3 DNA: TGTGCCAGCAGCTTTTCAGGGACTCAAGAGACCCAGTACTTC. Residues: CASSFSGTQETQYF.

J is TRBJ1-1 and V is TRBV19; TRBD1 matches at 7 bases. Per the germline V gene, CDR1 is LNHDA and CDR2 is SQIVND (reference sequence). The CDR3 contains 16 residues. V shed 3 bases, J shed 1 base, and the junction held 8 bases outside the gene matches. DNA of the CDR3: TGTGCCAGTAGTATGCGGACAGGTGTGGGGAACACTGAAGCTTTCTTT. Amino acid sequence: CASSMRTGVGNTEAFF.

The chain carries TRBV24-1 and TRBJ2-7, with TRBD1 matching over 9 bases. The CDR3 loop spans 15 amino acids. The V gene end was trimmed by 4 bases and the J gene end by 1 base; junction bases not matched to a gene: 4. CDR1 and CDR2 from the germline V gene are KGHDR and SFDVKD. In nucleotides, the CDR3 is TGTGCCACCAGTGAAAGTGGGACAGGGTCCTACGAGCAGTACTTC. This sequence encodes CATSESGTGSYEQYF.

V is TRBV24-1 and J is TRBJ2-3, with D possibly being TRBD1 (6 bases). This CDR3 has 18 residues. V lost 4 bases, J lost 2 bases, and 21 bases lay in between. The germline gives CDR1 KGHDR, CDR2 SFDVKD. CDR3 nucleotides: TGTGCCACCAGTGACCCACTTCACAGGGCGGCCCCCACAGATACGCAGTATTTT. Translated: CATSDPLHRAAPTDTQYF.

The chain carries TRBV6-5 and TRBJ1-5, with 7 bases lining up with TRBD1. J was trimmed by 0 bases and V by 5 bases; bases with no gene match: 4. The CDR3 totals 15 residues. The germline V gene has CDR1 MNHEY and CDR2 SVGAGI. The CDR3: CASSPDRISNQPQHF. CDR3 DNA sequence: TGTGCCAGCAGTCCGGACAGGATTAGCAATCAGCCCCAGCATTTT.

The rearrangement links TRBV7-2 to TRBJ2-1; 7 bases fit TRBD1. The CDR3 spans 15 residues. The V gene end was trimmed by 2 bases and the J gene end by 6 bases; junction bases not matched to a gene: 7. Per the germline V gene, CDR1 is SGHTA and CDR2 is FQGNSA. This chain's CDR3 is CASSLMTGIFNEQFF. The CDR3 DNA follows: TGTGCCAGCAGCTTAATGACAGGGATTTTCAATGAGCAGTTCTTC.

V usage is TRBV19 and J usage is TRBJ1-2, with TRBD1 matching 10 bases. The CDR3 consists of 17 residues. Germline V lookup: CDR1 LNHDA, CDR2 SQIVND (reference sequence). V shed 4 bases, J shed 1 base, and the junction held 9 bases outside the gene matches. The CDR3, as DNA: TGTGCCAGTAGTACAGACAGTGGACAGGGGGTTAACTATGGCTACACCTTC. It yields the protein CASSTDSGQGVNYGYTF.